The 25 T cell receptor beta chains below come from one sample, sequenced in a study of Graves' ophthalmopathy and Graves' hyperthyroidism. RNA transcripts served as template for amplifying TCR beta CDR3 sequences. Second-round multiplex PCR came after first-round RT-PCR with HTBI primers. TCRdb recomputed calls from the multiplex PCR reads with MiXCR, one row per CDR3 protein. Altogether more than 150,000 distinct CDR3 sequences are present, less than 45% being singletons, with the ten largest covering 4.5% to 6%. The sequenced sample consisted of peripheral blood. These receptor sequences come from a middle-aged woman with Graves' ophthalmopathy.

This clonotype appeared many times. This chain connects TRBV12-3 or TRBV12-4 to TRBJ1-1, with a tentative D call TRBD1 (5 bases). Trimming stripped 3 bases from V and 1 base from J, with 9 bases between. The CDR3 spans 14 residues. CDR3 bases: TGTGCCAGCAGTTTCCGGGGGACGAACACTGAAGCTTTCTTT. The encoded protein is CASSFRGTNTEAFF.

This clonotype was counted ten times or more. The genes are TRBV4-2 and TRBJ2-2, with 7 positions matching TRBD2. Per germline, CDR1 LGHNA and CDR2 YNFKEQ. This CDR3 comprises 16 residues. V lost 4 bases to trimming and J lost 4 bases; unmatched junction nucleotides: 9. The CDR3, as DNA: TGTGCCAGCAGCCTCAACCCTAGCGGAACCACCGGGGAGCTGTTTTTT. Translating it yields CASSLNPSGTTGELFF.

The V and J genes are TRBV6-5 and TRBJ2-2; the match to TRBD2 covers 14 bases. CDR1 is MNHEY and CDR2 is SVGAGI in the germline V gene. The junction had 6 bases not matched to a gene; V was cut back by 4 bases and J by 5 bases. CDR3 length: 17 residues. CDR3 loop: CASSFRLAGGSTGELFF. As DNA, the CDR3 is TGTGCCAGCAGTTTCCGACTAGCGGGAGGGTCTACCGGGGAGCTGTTTTTT.

The V and J genes are TRBV6-2 or TRBV6-3 and TRBJ2-7, with D tentatively TRBD2 (6 bases). This CDR3 is built from 13 residues. Germline V CDR1 and CDR2: MNHEY, SVGEGT. The V end lost 8 bases, the J end lost 0 bases, and 11 bases lay between the germline ends. In DNA form, the CDR3 reads TGTGCCAGCCGGGACGGGAGCTCCTACGAGCAGTACTTC. The encoded protein is CASRDGSSYEQYF.

The J gene is TRBJ1-1, the V gene TRBV6-1, with no clear D. Trimming cost V 8 bases and J 2 bases, with 9 bases left between them. CDR1 and CDR2 (germline): MNHNS, SASEGT. The CDR3 sequence is 12 residues long. As DNA, the CDR3 is TGTGCCAGCGCTAACCTAAACACTGAAGCTTTCTTT. Its translation: CASANLNTEAFF.

Many counts were recorded for this clonotype. The chain uses TRBV27 and TRBJ1-2; a possible D gene is TRBD1 (6 bases). This CDR3 comprises 13 residues. CDR1 and CDR2 (germline): MNHEY, SMNVEV (reference sequence). The germline V and J ends were trimmed by 5 bases and 4 bases, with 11 bases remaining between them. CDR3 amino acids: CASSPLDSYGYTF. CDR3 sequence (DNA): TGTGCCAGCAGTCCGTTGGACAGCTATGGCTACACCTTC.

This clonotype showed up many times. This rearrangement joins TRBV6-2 or TRBV6-3 to TRBJ1-1, with D tentatively TRBD1 (5 bases). Looked up from germline, CDR1 is MNHEY and CDR2 is SVGEGT. The CDR3 runs 16 residues. Trimming cost V 2 bases and J 0 bases, with 13 bases left between them. The CDR3 protein is CASSYDSGGLNTEAFF. The CDR3 DNA follows: TGTGCCAGCAGTTACGATTCCGGGGGACTGAACACTGAAGCTTTCTTT.

The chain employs TRBV6-4 and TRBJ1-5; maybe TRBD1 (6 bases). The CDR3 runs 18 residues. The V end was cut by 5 bases, the J end by 4 bases, with 24 bases between. The germline CDR1 and CDR2 sequences are MRHNA and SNTAGT. DNA for the CDR3: TGTGCCAGCAGTCGACCCTCTTACCGACAGGCAAAGAATCAGCCCCAGCATTTT. Its translation is CASSRPSYRQAKNQPQHF.

The sample holds many counts of this clonotype. This chain connects TRBV2 to TRBJ2-7, with TRBD1 matching over 8 bases. V was pared by 7 bases and J by 2 bases, with 10 bases of the junction left unmatched. CDR3 length equals 15 residues. Per the germline V gene, CDR1 is SNHLY and CDR2 is FYNNEI. Written as DNA, the CDR3 is TGTGCCAGCAATTCCCCGGGACAGGCCGCCTACGAGCAGTACTTC. Translation gives CASNSPGQAAYEQYF.

This clonotype was picked up one time. The chain is built from TRBV4-2 and TRBJ1-1; D perhaps matches TRBD1 (5 bases). This CDR3 spans 15 amino acids. V was clipped by 0 bases and J by 5 bases, with 13 bases between them. CDR1 LGHNA and CDR2 YNFKEQ come from the germline V gene. In DNA form, the CDR3 reads TGTGCCAGCAGCCAAGAATCAAGGGGCGGGACTGAAGCTTTCTTT. Translation gives CASSQESRGGTEAFF.

At least ten counts were recorded for this clonotype. This rearrangement joins TRBV15 to TRBJ2-7; no reliable D call. The CDR3 length is 13 residues. V lost 4 bases and J 7 bases, leaving 14 bases between the germline ends. Germline V gives CDR1 LNHNV, CDR2 YYDKDF (reference sequence). Here the CDR3 reads CATSTMNPSEQYF. CDR3 nucleotides: TGTGCCACCAGCACAATGAACCCGTCTGAGCAGTACTTC. The full variable domain, rest sourced from reference TRBV15 and TRBJ2-7, is DAMVIQNPRYQVTQFGKPVTLSCSQTLNHNVMYWYQQKSSQAPKLLFHYYDKDFNNEADTPDNFQSRRPNTSFCFLDIRSPGLGDTAMYLCATSTMNPSEQYFGPGTRLTVT.

The chain uses TRBV2 and TRBJ2-2, with 9 nucleotides matching TRBD2. The V gene's germline CDR1 is SNHLY and CDR2 FYNNEI. V dropped 1 base and J dropped 2; count of bases not matched to a gene: 5. The CDR3 is 17 amino acids. CDR3 DNA sequence: TGTGCCAGCAGTGAAGGGAAAGGGACTAGCAACACCGGGGAGCTGTTTTTT. This sequence encodes CASSEGKGTSNTGELFF.

In its sample, this clonotype was seen many times. The chain recombines TRBV6-1 with TRBJ1-2, with D tentatively TRBD1 (5 bases). The CDR3 sequence is 16 residues long. V was trimmed by 4 bases and J by 3 bases, leaving 18 bases between them. Per germline, CDR1 MNHNS and CDR2 SASEGT. The CDR3, as DNA: TGTGCCAGCAGTGGGTTCGGGGTTCGAGGGGACTATGGCTACACCTTC. It translates to CASSGFGVRGDYGYTF.

The chain uses TRBV12-3 or TRBV12-4 and TRBJ2-3; the D call may be TRBD1 or TRBD2 (5 bases each). The CDR3 has 14 amino acids. V lost 8 bases and J lost 4, with 16 bases in between. The CDR3, as DNA: TGTGCCAGCTTGGGACGACGGGGCGCAGATACGCAGTATTTT. Translated, it gives CASLGRRGADTQYF.

V usage is TRBV11-2 and J usage is TRBJ2-2, with 11 bases matching TRBD2. V lost 7 bases, J lost 3 bases, and 16 bases stayed unmatched. Germline V gene data show CDR1 as SGHAT and CDR2 as FQNNGV. The CDR3 spans 19 residues. The CDR3 region is CASIWRGLLAGDDTGELFF. In DNA form, the CDR3 reads TGTGCCAGCATCTGGAGGGGGCTACTAGCGGGAGATGACACCGGGGAGCTGTTTTTT.

This chain connects TRBV7-3 to TRBJ2-7, with TRBD1 identical over 11 bases. V lost 0 bases, J lost 6 bases, and 4 bases stayed unmatched. CDR1 is SGHTA, CDR2 FQGTGA, per germline. CDR3 length equals 15 residues. The DNA of the CDR3 is TGTGCCAGCAGCTTAACCGGGACAGGGGGAACCGAGCAGTACTTC. The encoded protein is CASSLTGTGGTEQYF.

This clonotype was recorded many times. This sequence joins TRBV2 and TRBJ2-2; TRBD2 agrees at 12 bases. V gave up 6 bases and J gave up 7 bases; unmatched junction bases: 9. The CDR3 extends over 16 amino acids. Germline V gene sequence: CDR1 SNHLY, CDR2 FYNNEI. The CDR3 sequence: CASRELAGGPIGELFF. In DNA, the CDR3 is TGTGCCAGCAGAGAGCTAGCGGGAGGGCCTATCGGGGAGCTGTTTTTT.

The V and J genes are TRBV6-5 and TRBJ2-5; D possibly corresponds to TRBD1 (5 bases). The V gene lost 4 bases and the J gene lost 1 base, with 13 bases spanning the gap. The germline V gene has CDR1 MNHEY and CDR2 SVGAGI. CDR3 size: 15 residues. The CDR3 is CASSSLRQGQETQYF. In DNA form, the CDR3 reads TGTGCCAGCAGTTCCCTTCGGCAGGGCCAAGAGACCCAGTACTTC.

The DNA for the CDR3 is TGTGCCAGCAGCCAACACGGACAGGGGGCGAGAACTGAAGCTTTCTTT. Translated, it gives CASSQHGQGARTEAFF. The chain links TRBV11-2 to TRBJ1-1, with 11 bases lining up with TRBD1. J lost 5 bases, V lost 5 bases, and 10 bases had no gene match. Germline V gene lookup returns CDR1 SGHAT and CDR2 FQNNGV. This CDR3 is 16 amino acids long.

This clonotype showed up many times. The rearrangement uses TRBV20-1 and TRBJ2-5; 7 nucleotides align to TRBD2. Germline assignment: CDR1 DFQATT and CDR2 SNEGSKA (reference sequence). V shed 4 bases and J 1 base; nucleotides not matched to a gene: 6. This CDR3 contains 14 residues. The CDR3 region is CSAKAGIIQETQYF. The CDR3 DNA reads as TGCAGTGCTAAAGCGGGAATTATCCAAGAGACCCAGTACTTC.

This clonotype was observed many times. The rearrangement uses TRBV20-1 and TRBJ2-7, with TRBD2 matching over 10 bases. Germline loops: CDR1 DFQATT, CDR2 SNEGSKA (reference sequence). V was pared by 6 bases and J by 2 bases, with 25 bases of the junction left unmatched. The CDR3 totals 20 residues. The CDR3 sequence is CSAPPRVPTSGPNLPYEQYF. The DNA of the CDR3 is TGCAGTGCCCCGCCCAGGGTACCGACTAGCGGGCCAAACCTACCCTACGAGCAGTACTTC.

This clonotype was found a few times. CDR3 sequence: CASRGTSGGSYEQYF. CDR3 in DNA: TGTGCCAGCAGGGGGACTAGCGGGGGGTCCTACGAGCAGTACTTC. The J gene is TRBJ2-7, the V gene TRBV6-1; 15 nucleotides line up with TRBD2. From germline, CDR1 is MNHNS and CDR2 SASEGT. Trimming cost V 6 bases and J 1 base; bases outside gene matches: 1. The CDR3 totals 15 residues.

Ten or more counts support this clonotype. The chain uses TRBV30 and TRBJ1-6; 7 bases match TRBD1. The CDR3 extends over 14 amino acids. The V gene's germline CDR1 is GTSNPN and CDR2 SVGIG (reference sequence). V lost 3 bases, J lost 10 bases, and 9 bases stayed unmatched. The DNA for the CDR3 is TGTGCCTGGAGAGACAGGGTGCTCTGGTCACCCCTCCACTTT. Amino acid sequence: CAWRDRVLWSPLHF.

This clonotype occurred many times. The chain carries TRBV6-5 and TRBJ2-4; possibly TRBD1 for D (6 bases). Germline lookup yields CDR1 MNHEY and CDR2 SVGAGI. CDR3 length equals 18 residues. Trimming stripped 2 bases from V and 1 base from J, with 18 bases between. The chain's CDR3 is CASSYHSRGGRAKNIQYF. DNA for the CDR3: TGTGCCAGCAGTTACCATTCCAGGGGTGGAAGGGCCAAAAACATTCAGTACTTC.

The rearrangement joins TRBV6-5 to TRBJ1-2; the D gene is possibly TRBD1 (6 bases). CDR1 MNHEY and CDR2 SVGAGI come from the germline V gene. V was clipped by 4 bases and J by 2 bases, with 17 bases between them. This CDR3 is 16 amino acids long. The DNA for the CDR3 is TGTGCCAGCAGTTTTCTTCCGGGACATCGGAACTATGGCTACACCTTC. Translation gives CASSFLPGHRNYGYTF.